What follows are 2 T cell receptor beta chains derived from one specimen sequenced in a study of technical replicates of blood from a few donors. Libraries were prepared by immunoSEQ multiplex PCR; TCRdb keeps only in-frame clonotypes and omits some of them. The sample records about 97,000 clones, about 95% being singletons. Sequenced: T cells isolated from PBMCs. These receptors were collected from a human donor in good health.

The gene calls are TRBV27 and TRBJ2-1, with TRBD2 matching 14 bases. V lost 2 bases, J lost 7 bases, and 7 bases stayed unmatched. Germline CDR1 is MNHEY and CDR2 is SMNVEV (reference sequence). The CDR3 spans 17 residues. The CDR3 DNA reads as TGTGCCAGCAGTTTAGCCCTACGGACTAGCGGGAGGAATGAGCAGTTCTTC. Residues: CASSLALRTSGRNEQFF.

The gene calls are TRBV7-8 and TRBJ2-4, with 7 positions matching TRBD2. J gave up 16 bases and V 0 bases, and 9 bases lay outside the gene matches. This CDR3 contains 13 residues. Germline V gene sequence: CDR1 SGHVS, CDR2 FQNEAQ. In DNA, the CDR3 is TGTGCCAGCAGCTTAGCTGGGCGGGAGTTGGAATACTTC. It translates to CASSLAGRELEYF.